This TCR beta chain comes out of a study of immune evolution from preneoplasia to lung adenocarcinoma (dated by TCRdb to about 2021). With regard to the full study: HLA loss of heterozygosity was found in less than 8% of AIS, over 13% of MIA and roughly 33% of ADC lesions, and in no AAH lesions. The study profiled immune contexture across lung adenocarcinoma precursors and invasive adenocarcinoma using immune gene expression, TCR sequencing and multiplex immunofluorescence. Resected precursor lesions (AAH, AIS, MIA) and invasive adenocarcinomas were compared with paired morphologically normal lung tissue. The sample size was set by how many specimens were available, not by a prior power calculation. The immune data were integrated with whole exome sequencing and methylation data obtained from the same cohort of nodules. In total, the cohort included approximately 53 patients with pulmonary nodules, all of whom underwent surgical resection. TCR sequencing data were obtained from under 55 patients. The study reported that about a hundred samples were used for TCR sequencing. POLYSOLVER was used to infer class I HLA alleles from exome data, and LOHHLA was used to detect allele-specific HLA loss. Points the paper makes about the study in general: Because all patients were from Japan and China, applicability to Western populations was uncertain. Top T cell clone frequencies were highest in normal lung and appeared to decrease progressively from AAH through AIS, MIA and invasive adenocarcinoma. Normal lung showed the highest clonality, whereas later-stage lesions appeared to have higher T cell density and diversity but lower clonality. Findings were based on association rather than direct causation; larger cohorts with long-term follow-up and longitudinal biopsies were deemed needed. T cell clonality was highest in KRAS-mutant nodules compared with EGFR-mutant or double wild-type lesions.

Remarks on this clone: The antigen it recognizes is unknown. Qualities for individual bases were not recorded, and no much larger clone is one base off.

Using the immunoSEQ hsTCRbeta Kit, TCR beta CDR3 regions were sequenced from DNA. From the authors' description of their analysis: The ImmunoSEQ Analyzer was used to analyse the TCR sequencing data. T cell clonality was defined as 1 minus Pielou's evenness, calculated on productive rearrangements. T cell diversity was measured with the inverse Simpson index on productive templates. T cell density was defined as TCR beta template counts normalized to usable DNA, with usable DNA estimated by amplification and sequencing of housekeeping genes. Two-sided Kruskal-Wallis tests were used to compare TCR metrics between histologic stages. This is the immuneACCESS table as TCRdb keeps it, with only in-frame sequences that have V and J called. A part of the clones is gone; compared with another copy, unresolved V genes explain less than half, and the rest is unexplained. V and J calls and clone size come straight from that table; D and trimming were deduced from the DNA. Recorded for this sample are approximately 7,700 clones; roughly 88% of them occurred a single time. The ten most abundant clones make up more than 2% of the sample.

Measured from the cysteine to the phenylalanine, the CDR3 is 13 residues long. The entry retains the CDR3 DNA only, 39 bases that are in frame from base 1. CDR1 and CDR2 are drawn from the germline V gene: SGHAT, FQNNGV. Trimming costs V 5 bases and J 4 bases, and their ends lie 11 bases apart. Patients underwent resection in Japan or China between about 2014 and 2017. The histologic diagnosis of each case was independently confirmed on H&E slides by two lung cancer pathologists. Premalignant or tumor cells were enriched for nucleic acid extraction by macro-dissection performed after pathologic assessment. DNA was isolated from FFPE tissue using the AllPrep DNA/RNA FFPE Kit.

The receptor's source is a person aged 80 or over with lung adenocarcinoma. Sequencing was performed on FFPE minimally invasive lung adenocarcinoma tissue. Reading the label with the study, this specimen's cell subset or site is: micro-invasive lung adenocarcinoma (MIA). This chain joins TRBV11-2 to TRBJ1-2; a tentative D call is TRBD1 (5 bases match). The bases read TGTGCCAGCAGCGAGGGGCAGGGCTATGGCTACACCTTC. The encoded protein is CASSEGQGYGYTF.